A selection of T cell receptor beta chains follows, all from one sample in a study of blood T cell repertoires in COVID-19. Some clones are missing from TCRdb's copy, which holds only in-frame ones; the method was immunoSEQ multiplex PCR. The table lists approximately 100,000 clones, around 82% of them singletons. The sequenced material came from peripheral blood. The receptors were sampled from a human donor in a cohort sampled during active or convalescent COVID-19. Both conserved end residues are part of each CDR3. A D gene is named only where the DNA matches it firmly.

CDR3 protein: CASSLRGLAGGQDTQYF
CDR3 DNA: TGTGCCAGCAGCCTTAGGGGACTAGCGGGAGGCCAGGATACGCAGTATTTT
D gene: TRBD2
J gene: TRBJ2-3
V gene: TRBV7-2

CDR3 protein: CASSEGLQPKSTDTQYF
CDR3 DNA: TGTGCCAGTAGCGAGGGACTACAACCCAAAAGCACAGATACGCAGTATTTT
D gene: TRBD2
J gene: TRBJ2-3
V gene: TRBV19

CDR3 protein: CASSLWGRGPYEQYF
CDR3 DNA: TGTGCCAGCAGCTTATGGGGCAGGGGGCCCTACGAGCAGTACTTC
D gene: TRBD1
J gene: TRBJ2-7
V gene: TRBV7-9

CDR3 protein: CASTPAGRFSYEQYF
CDR3 DNA: TGTGCCAGCACTCCTGCAGGAAGATTCTCCTACGAGCAGTACTTC
D gene: .
J gene: TRBJ2-7
V gene: TRBV28

CDR3 protein: CASSHLYSPLHF
CDR3 DNA: TGTGCCAGCAGCCACTTATATTCACCCCTCCACTTT
D gene: .
J gene: TRBJ1-6
V gene: TRBV3-1/TRBV3-2

CDR3 protein: CASRTSGRHEQFF
CDR3 DNA: TGTGCCAGCAGGACTAGCGGGCGCCATGAGCAGTTCTTC
D gene: TRBD2
J gene: TRBJ2-1
V gene: TRBV27

CDR3 protein: CASSITSGTGGVEQYF
CDR3 DNA: TGCGCCAGCAGCATCACTTCCGGGACAGGGGGTGTTGAGCAGTACTTC
D gene: TRBD1
J gene: TRBJ2-7
V gene: TRBV5-1

CDR3 protein: CASRTRTGSSYNEQFF
CDR3 DNA: TGTGCCAGCAGGACTAGGACAGGGAGCTCCTACAATGAGCAGTTCTTC
D gene: TRBD1
J gene: TRBJ2-1
V gene: TRBV2

CDR3 protein: CASSYRQGVEEQFF
CDR3 DNA: TGTGCCAGCAGCTACAGACAGGGGGTAGAGGAGCAGTTCTTC
D gene: TRBD1
J gene: TRBJ2-1
V gene: TRBV7-2

CDR3 protein: CAISSSTDTQYF
CDR3 DNA: TGTGCCATCAGTTCTAGCACAGATACGCAGTATTTT
D gene: .
J gene: TRBJ2-3
V gene: TRBV10-3